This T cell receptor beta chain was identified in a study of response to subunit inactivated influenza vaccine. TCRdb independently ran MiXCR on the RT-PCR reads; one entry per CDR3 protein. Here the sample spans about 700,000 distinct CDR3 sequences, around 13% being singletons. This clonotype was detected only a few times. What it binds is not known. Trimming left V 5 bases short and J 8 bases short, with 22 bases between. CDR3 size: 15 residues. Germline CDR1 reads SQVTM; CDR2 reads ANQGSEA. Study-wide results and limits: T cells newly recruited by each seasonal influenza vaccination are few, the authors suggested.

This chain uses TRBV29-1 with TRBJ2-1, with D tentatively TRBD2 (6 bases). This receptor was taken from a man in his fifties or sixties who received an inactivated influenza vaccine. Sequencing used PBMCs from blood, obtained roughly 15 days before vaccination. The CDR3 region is CSVNTRGGGGHEQFF. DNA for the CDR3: TGCAGCGTTAATACCCGGGGAGGTGGAGGGCATGAGCAGTTCTTC.